This T cell receptor beta chain was retrieved from a study of blood T cell repertoires in COVID-19. Study-wide background: Collection of acute and convalescent COVID-19 samples took place in the United States, Italy and Spain. PBMCs, B-cell-depleted T cells, or T cells were the source of the cDNA or gDNA that made up the material.

Original processing notes: Reference gene primers were amplified, and this amplification served to estimate nucleated cell counts. Assay: immunoSEQ multiplex PCR; the TCRdb copy retains only in-frame clones and omits some. V and J calls plus clone size are reproduced from that table; the DNA served to infer D and trimming. The sample holds 84,000 or so clones, about four fifths seen once. Trimming at V came to 7 bases and at J to 4 bases, leaving 2 bases not matched to a gene. Germline assignment: CDR1 SQVTM and CDR2 ANQGSEA. This CDR3 region has 11 residues. The receptor was isolated from a woman older than 75 with acute or convalescent COVID-19. Sequences were obtained from peripheral blood. J is TRBJ2-5 and V is TRBV29-1, with TRBD2 identical over 8 bases. The CDR3: CSGRGGETQYF. DNA of the CDR3: TGCAGCGGCCGGGGGGGAGAGACCCAGTACTTC. Full variable domain (rest looked up from reference TRBV29-1 and TRBJ2-5): SAVISQKPSRDICQRGTSLTIQCQVDSQVTMMFWYRQQPGQSLTLIATANQGSEATYESGFVIDKFPISRPNLTFSTLTVSNMSPEDSSIYLCSGRGGETQYFGPGTRLLVL.